This TCR beta chain was identified during a study of cytomegalovirus exposure and HLA in healthy donors listed by TCRdb under 2017. With regard to the full study: According to a later analysis, one platform produced both the 100 to 150 validation repertoires and the 670 or so repertoires of the first cohort. The study aimed to test whether signatures of past pathogen exposure could be identified by cataloging public T cell receptors. A separate validation cohort of approximately 130 different subjects was used in addition to the roughly 670-subject first cohort. High-throughput TCR immunosequencing, statistical association of individual TCRs with disease status, and machine learning were combined to predict cytomegalovirus infection status.

Donors formed part of the validation cohort, which comprised 120 subjects and was distinct from the first cohort of 690 or so subjects. The library was obtained by the immunoSEQ multiplex PCR assay. In the original analysis: To diagnose cytomegalovirus status from the catalog of TCR beta chain sequences, a statistical classification framework was built. The table was pulled from immuneACCESS by TCRdb, which kept in-frame rearrangements only. Such tables lose some clones; where checked, under half of the loss comes from unresolved V genes, and the rest has no known cause. The V and J calls and clone size come from that table; D and trimming were worked out from the DNA. The table for this sample lists 75,000 to 85,000 clones; approximately 90% of them were counted only once. The top ten hold 2% to 2.5% of the sample. With regard to this clone: This clone's antigen is unknown. No much larger clone exists at a distance of one base, and base qualities are not known.

The research as a whole found: Three of the identified cytomegalovirus-associated TCR beta chains were confirmed in vitro to be specific for cytomegalovirus antigens. It was suggested by the authors that the approach could potentially be generalized to other disease states and immunological phenotypes. In the study, 150 to 200 TCR beta chains were listed as associated with cytomegalovirus. While some public TCRs were present in many individuals, most TCR sequences turned up only very rarely across donors. Subsequent analysis determined that TCRs grouped into clusters in the first cohort also showed a tendency toward co-occurrence across the approximately 120 validation repertoires, and approximately 94% of cluster scores exceeded 0. The validation cohort had no HLA typing available for a later analysis, so co-occurrence within that cohort was assessed over all 120 or so repertoires. Cytomegalovirus status was reported to be diagnosed by the classifier with high specificity and sensitivity in both the original and validation cohorts.

V is pared back by 0 bases and J by 4 bases, with 12 bases lying between the germline termini. The CDR3 sequence holds 15 residues, the cysteine and phenylalanine included. The sequence is cut down to CDR3 DNA, 45 bases in frame from base 1. CDR1 and CDR2 (SGDLS, YYNGEE) derive from the germline V gene. The sequence is built from TRBV9 and TRBJ2-3; a tentative D match to TRBD2 spans 6 bases. Sequencing was performed on PBMCs. The source of this sequence is a man aged 25 to 40 in good health and CMV-seronegative. The CDR3 region: CASSVDGGMSDTQYF. The sequenced DNA is TGTGCCAGCAGCGTAGATGGAGGGATGTCAGATACGCAGTATTTT.